The next 28 T cell receptor beta chains were all read from a single sample in a study of cytomegalovirus exposure and HLA in healthy donors. This table comes from immunoSEQ multiplex PCR, and its TCRdb copy is limited to in-frame clones, with some not included. The repertoire has 250,000 to 400,000 clones, roughly 86% of them found once; the top ten carry over 0.9%. Material for sequencing was PBMCs. The receptors were gathered from a man in his thirties or forties in good health and CMV-seronegative.

CDR3 sequence (DNA): TGTGCCTCCGGAAGGGGGGGCGGAGAGACCCAGTACTTC. Amino acid sequence: CASGRGGGETQYF. The J gene is TRBJ2-5, the V gene TRBV5-4; maybe TRBD2 (7 bases). The CDR3 totals 13 residues. CDR1 SGHNT and CDR2 YYREEE come from the germline V gene (reference sequence). The V end was cut by 10 bases, the J end by 4 bases, with 17 bases between.

The chain uses TRBV9 and TRBJ2-2; D might be TRBD1 (6 bases). Germline assignment: CDR1 SGDLS and CDR2 YYNGEE. V lost 0 bases and J lost 3, with 9 bases in between. The CDR3 spans 15 residues. For the CDR3, the DNA is TGTGCCAGCAGCGTAGGAAGGGGGTACACCGGGGAGCTGTTTTTT. Translated, it gives CASSVGRGYTGELFF.

The chain couples TRBV5-6 to TRBJ2-5; D gene uncertain. TRBJ2-7 explains the end of the DNA better; the J call may be wrong. This CDR3 is built from 14 residues. Germline V lookup: CDR1 SGHDT, CDR2 YYEEEE. The CDR3 nucleotides read TGTGCCAGCAGCTTGACGGGTTTCCTCTACGAGCAGTACTTC. Amino acids: CASSLTGFLYEQYF.

This chain links TRBV5-6 with TRBJ1-6; 7 bases are shared with TRBD1. Germline CDR1 SGHDT, CDR2 YYEEEE. V lost 2 bases, J lost 10 bases, and 3 bases stayed unmatched. The CDR3 is 13 residues long. As DNA, the CDR3 is TGTGCCAGCAGCTTTGACAGGGTATCACCCCTCCACTTT. This encodes CASSFDRVSPLHF.

The chain combines TRBV5-6 with TRBJ1-2, with TRBD1 identical over 8 bases. V was pared by 4 bases and J by 5 bases, with 7 bases of the junction left unmatched. CDR3 length: 14 residues. Per the germline V gene, CDR1 is SGHDT and CDR2 is YYEEEE. CDR3 coding DNA: TGTGCCAGCAGCCAAAGACAGGGGCTGTATGGCTACACCTTC. As protein: CASSQRQGLYGYTF.

This chain joins TRBV27 and TRBJ2-1, with D perhaps TRBD1 (6 bases). V lost 6 bases, J lost 0 bases, and 12 bases lay in between. The CDR3 extends over 15 amino acids. CDR1 is MNHEY, CDR2 SMNVEV, per germline (reference sequence). The CDR3 loop is CASRLTGSSYNEQFF. The CDR3 region has the DNA TGTGCCAGCAGACTGACAGGCAGCTCCTACAATGAGCAGTTCTTC.

J is TRBJ1-6 and V is TRBV5-1; D is perhaps TRBD1 (5 bases). Germline assignment: CDR1 SGHRS and CDR2 YFSETQ. CDR3 length equals 15 residues. V was pared by 0 bases and J by 8 bases, with 12 bases between. CDR3 nucleotides: TGCGCCAGCAGCTTGGGGGGCCTCTCGTATTCACCCCTCCACTTT. It codes for CASSLGGLSYSPLHF.

The genes are TRBV19 and TRBJ2-3, with a possible D match to TRBD1 (5 bases). This CDR3 contains 14 residues. CDR1 is LNHDA, CDR2 SQIVND, per germline (reference sequence). Trimming stripped 5 bases from V and 0 bases from J, with 9 bases between. The CDR3: CASSLDSSTDTQYF. The DNA for the CDR3 is TGTGCCAGTAGTCTTGACAGTAGCACAGATACGCAGTATTTT.

The chain couples TRBV15 to TRBJ2-5; D may be TRBD2 (7 bases). The CDR3 is made up of 15 amino acids. CDR1 and CDR2 from the germline V gene are LNHNV and YYDKDF (reference sequence). Trimming removed 4 bases from V and 3 bases from J, with 15 bases in between. The CDR3 region has the DNA TGTGCCACCAGCAACAAGGGGGGGTCGAAAGAGACCCAGTACTTC. The encoded protein is CATSNKGGSKETQYF.

V is TRBV10-1 and J is TRBJ2-1, with D hard to call. The CDR3 extends over 14 amino acids. Germline CDR1 reads WNHNN; CDR2 reads SYGVQD (reference sequence). Trimming removed 0 bases from V and 9 bases from J, with 12 bases in between. CDR3 protein: CASSESRSAVEQFF. In nucleotides, the CDR3 is TGCGCCAGCAGTGAGTCAAGGAGCGCAGTTGAGCAGTTCTTC.

The chain couples TRBV7-9 to TRBJ1-2; unclear D gene. Trimming took 5 bases from V and 1 from J, leaving 11 bases between them. Germline CDR1 reads SEHNR; CDR2 reads FQNEAQ (reference sequence). CDR3 length: 14 amino acids. CDR3 sequence (DNA): TGTGCCAGCAGCCCCCCGGGGATTAACTATGGCTACACCTTC. Its protein is CASSPPGINYGYTF.

The chain has TRBV5-4 and TRBJ2-2, with TRBD2 matching 8 bases. CDR1 and CDR2 from the germline V gene are SGHNT and YYREEE (reference sequence). J lost 5 bases, V lost 4 bases, and 10 bases had no gene match. This CDR3 spans 16 amino acids. For the CDR3, the DNA is TGTGCCAGCAGCAGGGAAGCGGGGGCGGGGACCGGGGAGCTGTTTTTT. As protein: CASSREAGAGTGELFF.

This chain joins TRBV25-1 and TRBJ1-6; D ambiguous. Germline CDR1 MGHDK, CDR2 SYGVNS. This CDR3 spans 14 amino acids. Between the trimmed V and J ends, which lost 4 bases and 10 bases, there was a span of 14 bases. The CDR3 loop is CASSAGMIYSPLHF. The CDR3 DNA sequence: TGTGCCAGCAGTGCCGGGATGATTTACTCACCCCTCCACTTT.

The chain carries TRBV6-5 and TRBJ2-7, with D tentatively TRBD2 (6 bases). CDR3 length equals 13 residues. Germline CDR1 MNHEY, CDR2 SVGAGI. The germline V and J ends were trimmed by 2 bases and 1 base, with 6 bases remaining between them. The chain's CDR3 is CASSYAGSYEQYF. The CDR3 nucleotides are TGTGCCAGCAGTTACGCGGGATCCTACGAGCAGTACTTC.

This rearrangement joins TRBV5-5 to TRBJ1-4, with 10 positions matching TRBD1. Germline loops: CDR1 SGHKS, CDR2 YYEKEE (reference sequence). The trim removed 4 bases at V and 5 bases at J, leaving 8 bases unmatched. The CDR3 contains 16 residues. This CDR3 is CASSLPTGGGNEKLFF. The CDR3 bases are TGTGCCAGCAGCCTTCCGACAGGGGGCGGGAATGAAAAACTGTTTTTT.

The CDR3 region has the DNA TGTGCCAGCTCACTGCAACAGGGGACTGAAGCTTTCTTT. Its translation: CASSLQQGTEAFF. The V call is TRBV18, the J call TRBJ1-1, with 7 bases lining up with TRBD1. Per germline, CDR1 KGHSH and CDR2 LQKENI. CDR3 size: 13 residues. Trimming cost V 4 bases and J 5 bases; bases outside gene matches: 4.

About this clone itself: Its ends do not fully match the called genes, so a read error is possible. This chain joins TRBV2 and TRBJ2-7; D may be TRBD1 (6 bases). Germline V gives CDR1 SNHLY, CDR2 FYNNEI. The CDR3 length is 13 residues. Here the CDR3 DNA reads TGTGCCAGCAGTAAGGACAGTCGACGGTATTCGGACTTC. Translating gives CASSKDSRRYSDF.

The count of this clone is one. The chain couples TRBV6-5 to TRBJ1-6; a possible D gene is TRBD1 (5 bases). The CDR3 is 16 amino acids. Germline lookup yields CDR1 MNHEY and CDR2 SVGAGI. V shed 0 bases and J shed 6 bases, with 12 bases lying between them. This CDR3 is CASSYSWRGGNSPLHF. DNA for the CDR3: TGTGCCAGCAGTTACTCATGGAGGGGCGGTAATTCACCCCTCCACTTT.

This clone has a handful of counts. V usage is TRBV10-2 and J usage is TRBJ2-7, with 8 bases fitting TRBD1. After removal of 0 bases from V and 2 bases from J, the junction contained 3 bases not matched to a gene. CDR1 is WSHSY and CDR2 is SAAADI in the germline V gene. This CDR3 has 15 amino acids. This CDR3 is CASSESGTGTYEQYF. The CDR3 region has the DNA TGCGCCAGCAGTGAGTCTGGGACAGGAACCTACGAGCAGTACTTC.

This chain connects TRBV7-2 to TRBJ1-1; D not certain. This CDR3 comprises 13 residues. Trimming stripped 1 base from V and 1 base from J, with 4 bases between. In germline, CDR1 is SGHTA, CDR2 FQGNSA. The DNA of the CDR3 is TGTGCCAGCAGCTTAGTGGCGAACACTGAAGCTTTCTTT. Protein: CASSLVANTEAFF.

This clone was seen a few times. This chain connects TRBV16 to TRBJ1-1; 7 bases match TRBD1. Trimming took 5 bases from V and 0 from J; bases not matched to a gene: 6. Germline assignment: CDR1 KGHSY and CDR2 FQNENV. CDR3 size: 15 residues. DNA for the CDR3: TGTGCCAGCAGCGAAGGCAGGGGGATGAACACTGAAGCTTTCTTT. Translation gives CASSEGRGMNTEAFF.

The rearrangement uses TRBV7-9 and TRBJ1-1; D is ambiguous. CDR1 is SEHNR, CDR2 FQNEAQ, per germline (reference sequence). This CDR3 has 14 residues. Trimming pared 5 bases from V and 3 bases from J, leaving 13 bases between. CDR3 bases: TGTGCCAGCAGCCCGCATACTTTATACACTGAAGCTTTCTTT. It translates to CASSPHTLYTEAFF. The full variable domain, its missing parts supplied by reference TRBV7-9 and TRBJ1-1, is DTGVSQNPRHKITKRGQNVTFRCDPISEHNRLYWYRQTLGQGPEFLTYFQNEAQLEKSRLLSDRFSAERPKGSFSTLEIQRTEQGDSAMYLCASSPHTLYTEAFFGQGTRLTVV.

The chain uses TRBV6-5 and TRBJ1-2, with 7 nucleotides matching TRBD1. CDR3 length equals 15 residues. V lost 2 bases to trimming and J lost 2 bases; unmatched junction nucleotides: 5. From germline, CDR1 is MNHEY and CDR2 SVGAGI. CDR3 in amino acids: CASSYDRALNYGYTF. CDR3 sequence (DNA): TGTGCCAGCAGTTACGACAGGGCTCTAAACTATGGCTACACCTTC.

The chain links TRBV5-1 to TRBJ2-3, with D possibly being TRBD1 (5 bases). The ends were cut back, 4 bases at V and 0 bases at J, with 12 bases in the middle. Germline V gene data show CDR1 as SGHRS and CDR2 as YFSETQ. This CDR3 is built from 15 residues. The CDR3: CASSPRVTSTDTQYF. CDR3 nucleotides: TGCGCCAGCAGCCCCAGGGTCACTAGCACAGATACGCAGTATTTT.

The V and J genes are TRBV2 and TRBJ2-7; TRBD2 agrees at 9 bases. Germline CDR1 is SNHLY and CDR2 is FYNNEI. The junction had 8 bases not matched to a gene; V was cut back by 4 bases and J by 4 bases. CDR3 length equals 15 residues. This CDR3 is CASSGPGLALYEQYF. CDR3 sequence (DNA): TGTGCCAGCAGTGGGCCGGGACTAGCCCTATACGAGCAGTACTTC.

The CDR3 bases are TGTGCCAGCAGGGGACTTTCTAACTATGGCTACACCTTC. Residues: CASRGLSNYGYTF. The chain combines TRBV27 with TRBJ1-2; a possible D gene is TRBD1 (5 bases). This CDR3 comprises 13 residues. Trimming took 6 bases from V and 0 from J, leaving 8 bases between them. CDR1 MNHEY and CDR2 SMNVEV come from the germline V gene (reference sequence).

The chain employs TRBV18 and TRBJ1-1; D may be TRBD1 (6 bases). V was clipped by 3 bases and J by 1 base, with 12 bases between them. CDR3 length equals 15 residues. The germline CDR1 and CDR2 sequences are KGHSH and LQKENI. CDR3 DNA: TGTGCCAGCTCACCCCTGGACAGCCCGAACACTGAAGCTTTCTTT. Translating gives CASSPLDSPNTEAFF.

The chain employs TRBV4-3 and TRBJ2-7, with D perhaps TRBD2 (5 bases). The V end was cut by 1 base, the J end by 4 bases, with 17 bases between. The CDR3 is made up of 16 amino acids. The germline gives CDR1 LGHNA, CDR2 YSLEER. Written as DNA, the CDR3 is TGCGCCAGCAGCCAAGCTCCCGCCGACCCGGGGTACGAGCAGTACTTC. Its translation: CASSQAPADPGYEQYF.